A selection of T cell receptor beta chains follows, all from one sample in a study of T cell responses to AZD1222 COVID-19 vaccine. Libraries were prepared by immunoSEQ multiplex PCR; TCRdb keeps only in-frame clonotypes and omits some of them. The sample carries 150,000 to 200,000 clones, 80% to 95% recorded once. This sample comprised peripheral blood, obtained 28 days after the second AZD1222 dose. All receptors come from an adult who received the AZD1222 COVID-19 vaccine. CDR3s include the opening cysteine and the closing phenylalanine or tryptophan. Each record gives: D gene, clone size, J gene, V gene, CDR3 protein, CDR3 DNA. A D gene is named only where the DNA matches it firmly. Part of the rows lack a size; the others show once, few, many or a class for expanded clones.

d_call: -
clone_size: -
j_call: TRBJ2-7
v_call: TRBV18
cdr3_aa: CASSPGRGGFQEQYF
cdr3_nt: TGTGCCAGCTCACCAGGGAGGGGGGGCTTTCAGGAGCAGTACTTC

d_call: -
clone_size: -
j_call: TRBJ1-5
v_call: TRBV5-8
cdr3_aa: CASSLYKGVFNQPQHF
cdr3_nt: TGTGCCAGCAGCTTGTATAAGGGGGTGTTCAATCAGCCCCAGCATTTT

d_call: -
clone_size: -
j_call: TRBJ1-5
v_call: TRBV3-1/TRBV3-2
cdr3_aa: CASSRTANSNQPQHF
cdr3_nt: TGTGCCAGCAGCCGGACAGCGAATAGCAATCAGCCCCAGCATTTT

d_call: TRBD1
clone_size: -
j_call: TRBJ2-4
v_call: TRBV5-5
cdr3_aa: CASSLVGGQGAIDIQYF
cdr3_nt: TGTGCCAGCAGCTTGGTCGGCGGTCAGGGGGCAATCGACATTCAGTACTTC

d_call: -
clone_size: -
j_call: TRBJ2-1
v_call: TRBV5-4
cdr3_aa: CASSLAGRTGPLGQFF
cdr3_nt: TGTGCCAGCAGCTTGGCCGGGAGGACAGGGCCTTTAGGGCAGTTCTTC

d_call: -
clone_size: -
j_call: TRBJ2-2
v_call: TRBV30
cdr3_aa: CAWSVVRGNTGELFF
cdr3_nt: TGTGCCTGGAGTGTCGTCAGGGGGAACACCGGGGAGCTGTTTTTT

d_call: -
clone_size: -
j_call: TRBJ1-1
v_call: TRBV7-9
cdr3_aa: CASSLGGAANTEAFF
cdr3_nt: TGTGCCAGCAGCTTAGGCGGGGCGGCGAACACTGAAGCTTTCTTT

d_call: -
clone_size: -
j_call: TRBJ2-5
v_call: TRBV5-1
cdr3_aa: CASSYPTDGLQETQYF
cdr3_nt: TGCGCCAGCAGTTATCCAACGGACGGTCTTCAAGAGACCCAGTACTTC

d_call: TRBD2
clone_size: once
j_call: TRBJ2-2
v_call: TRBV7-3
cdr3_aa: CASSLGGGYTGELFF
cdr3_nt: TGTGCCAGCAGCTTAGGGGGAGGGTACACCGGGGAGCTGTTTTTT

d_call: -
clone_size: -
j_call: TRBJ2-3
v_call: TRBV6-5
cdr3_aa: CASRSSRTDTQYF
cdr3_nt: TGTGCCAGCAGGTCTAGCAGAACAGATACGCAGTATTTT

d_call: -
clone_size: -
j_call: TRBJ1-4
v_call: TRBV18
cdr3_aa: CASSPNRRATNEKLFF
cdr3_nt: TGTGCCAGCTCACCAAATCGAAGAGCAACTAATGAAAAACTGTTTTTT

d_call: TRBD1
clone_size: few
j_call: TRBJ2-7
v_call: TRBV19
cdr3_aa: CASSIDQGAADEQYF
cdr3_nt: TGTGCCAGTAGTATAGATCAGGGGGCGGCCGACGAGCAGTACTTC

d_call: -
clone_size: -
j_call: TRBJ1-2
v_call: TRBV12-3/TRBV12-4
cdr3_aa: CASSSRDNYGYTF
cdr3_nt: TGTGCCAGCAGCTCCAGGGACAACTATGGCTACACCTTC

d_call: -
clone_size: -
j_call: TRBJ1-1
v_call: TRBV5-1
cdr3_aa: CASSMGPSNTEAFF
cdr3_nt: TGCGCCAGCAGCATGGGACCATCGAACACTGAAGCTTTCTTT

d_call: -
clone_size: -
j_call: TRBJ1-2
v_call: TRBV19
cdr3_aa: CASSEPGTRGVYGYTF
cdr3_nt: TGTGCCAGTAGTGAACCCGGGACCCGCGGGGTCTATGGCTACACCTTC

d_call: -
clone_size: -
j_call: TRBJ1-6
v_call: TRBV19
cdr3_aa: CASSITGTNSPLHF
cdr3_nt: TGTGCCAGTAGTATAACAGGGACCAATTCACCCCTCCACTTT

d_call: -
clone_size: -
j_call: TRBJ1-1
v_call: TRBV2
cdr3_aa: CASSEKGWGNTEAFF
cdr3_nt: TGTGCCAGCAGTGAGAAAGGGTGGGGGAACACTGAAGCTTTCTTT

d_call: -
clone_size: once
j_call: TRBJ1-2
v_call: TRBV19
cdr3_aa: CASSIRGPSYGYTF
cdr3_nt: TGTGCCAGTAGTATCAGGGGACCTTCCTATGGCTACACCTTC

d_call: -
clone_size: -
j_call: TRBJ2-7
v_call: TRBV15
cdr3_aa: CATSRDRGSSYEQYF
cdr3_nt: TGTGCCACCAGCAGAGATAGGGGCAGCTCCTACGAGCAGTACTTC

d_call: -
clone_size: -
j_call: TRBJ1-1
v_call: TRBV6-5
cdr3_aa: CASSLSRFDSGTEAFF
cdr3_nt: TGTGCCAGCAGTTTGAGTAGATTTGACAGCGGGACTGAAGCTTTCTTT

d_call: TRBD1
clone_size: -
j_call: TRBJ1-5
v_call: TRBV10-2
cdr3_aa: CASSPRGTQPQHF
cdr3_nt: TGCGCCAGCAGCCCCAGGGGGACTCAGCCCCAGCATTTT

d_call: -
clone_size: -
j_call: TRBJ1-1
v_call: TRBV2
cdr3_aa: CASRSGPLNTEAFF
cdr3_nt: TGTGCCAGCAGGTCGGGGCCCCTGAACACTGAAGCTTTCTTT

d_call: TRBD1
clone_size: -
j_call: TRBJ1-2
v_call: TRBV6-2/TRBV6-3
cdr3_aa: CASSQGVAYPTNYGYTF
cdr3_nt: TGTGCCAGCAGTCAGGGGGTCGCATACCCAACTAACTATGGCTACACCTTC

d_call: TRBD1
clone_size: -
j_call: TRBJ1-2
v_call: TRBV6-5
cdr3_aa: CASHGGPGGNYGYTF
cdr3_nt: TGTGCCAGCCATGGTGGTCCAGGGGGAAACTATGGCTACACCTTC

d_call: -
clone_size: -
j_call: TRBJ2-5
v_call: TRBV6-2/TRBV6-3
cdr3_aa: CASSSAPGDNQETQYF
cdr3_nt: TGTGCCAGCAGTTCAGCGCCGGGGGACAACCAAGAGACCCAGTACTTC

d_call: TRBD2
clone_size: -
j_call: TRBJ2-1
v_call: TRBV10-2
cdr3_aa: CASSGGTSGSLYNEQFF
cdr3_nt: TGCGCCAGCAGCGGAGGGACTAGCGGGAGTCTTTACAATGAGCAGTTCTTC

d_call: TRBD2
clone_size: -
j_call: TRBJ2-3
v_call: TRBV29-1
cdr3_aa: CSVEEGGRAKDTQYF
cdr3_nt: TGCAGCGTTGAAGAGGGCGGGAGGGCGAAAGATACGCAGTATTTT

d_call: TRBD1
clone_size: -
j_call: TRBJ1-2
v_call: TRBV7-8
cdr3_aa: CASSLASGTGLQGYTF
cdr3_nt: TGTGCCAGCAGCTTAGCATCCGGGACAGGGCTACAGGGCTACACCTTC

d_call: TRBD1
clone_size: -
j_call: TRBJ2-7
v_call: TRBV18
cdr3_aa: CASSPPRTGDISYEQYF
cdr3_nt: TGTGCCAGCTCACCACCAAGGACAGGAGACATCTCCTACGAGCAGTACTTC

d_call: -
clone_size: -
j_call: TRBJ1-5
v_call: TRBV19
cdr3_aa: CASSPDRLQPQHF
cdr3_nt: TGTGCCAGTAGTCCCGACAGGTTGCAGCCCCAGCATTTT

d_call: -
clone_size: -
j_call: TRBJ2-1
v_call: TRBV7-6
cdr3_aa: CASSATGAFEQFF
cdr3_nt: TGTGCCAGCAGCGCGACCGGGGCATTTGAGCAGTTCTTC

d_call: TRBD2
clone_size: -
j_call: TRBJ2-3
v_call: TRBV13
cdr3_aa: CASSSPTSGATDTQYF
cdr3_nt: TGTGCCAGCAGCTCACCGACTAGCGGGGCCACAGATACGCAGTATTTT

d_call: -
clone_size: few
j_call: TRBJ1-2
v_call: TRBV5-8
cdr3_aa: CASSWGFYGYTF
cdr3_nt: TGTGCCAGCAGCTGGGGGTTCTATGGCTACACCTTC

d_call: -
clone_size: -
j_call: TRBJ2-7
v_call: TRBV21-1
cdr3_aa: CASSSLTGSYEQYF
cdr3_nt: TGTGCCAGCAGCTCCCTGACAGGGAGCTACGAGCAGTACTTC

d_call: -
clone_size: -
j_call: TRBJ1-1
v_call: TRBV7-8
cdr3_aa: CASSSQGWTEAFF
cdr3_nt: TGTGCCAGCAGCTCTCAGGGGTGGACTGAAGCTTTCTTT

d_call: -
clone_size: -
j_call: TRBJ1-4
v_call: TRBV11-3
cdr3_aa: CASSLDQGLDEKLFF
cdr3_nt: TGTGCCAGCAGCTTAGATCAGGGGTTGGATGAAAAACTGTTTTTT

d_call: -
clone_size: -
j_call: TRBJ2-1
v_call: TRBV12-3/TRBV12-4
cdr3_aa: CASSLMREQFF
cdr3_nt: TGTGCCAGCAGTTTAATGAGGGAGCAGTTCTTC

d_call: -
clone_size: -
j_call: TRBJ2-2
v_call: TRBV11-3
cdr3_aa: CASSLVVNGELFF
cdr3_nt: TGTGCCAGCAGCTTAGTGGTCAACGGGGAGCTGTTTTTT

d_call: TRBD1
clone_size: -
j_call: TRBJ1-1
v_call: TRBV18
cdr3_aa: CASSPDRAGGNTEAFF
cdr3_nt: TGTGCCAGCTCTCCGGACAGGGCCGGGGGCAACACTGAAGCTTTCTTT

d_call: TRBD1
clone_size: -
j_call: TRBJ1-3
v_call: TRBV6-6
cdr3_aa: CASSRKEGAVSGNTIYF
cdr3_nt: TGTGCCAGCAGTCGGAAGGAGGGGGCCGTCTCTGGAAACACCATATATTTT

d_call: TRBD1
clone_size: -
j_call: TRBJ1-2
v_call: TRBV30
cdr3_aa: CAYGTAYGYTF
cdr3_nt: TGTGCCTACGGGACAGCTTATGGCTACACCTTC

d_call: TRBD1
clone_size: -
j_call: TRBJ2-3
v_call: TRBV3-1/TRBV3-2
cdr3_aa: CASSPDRVSDTQYF
cdr3_nt: TGTGCCAGCAGCCCGGACAGGGTATCAGATACGCAGTATTTT

d_call: -
clone_size: -
j_call: TRBJ1-2
v_call: TRBV5-1
cdr3_aa: CASSRDWGYGYTF
cdr3_nt: TGCGCCAGCAGCAGGGATTGGGGCTATGGCTACACCTTC